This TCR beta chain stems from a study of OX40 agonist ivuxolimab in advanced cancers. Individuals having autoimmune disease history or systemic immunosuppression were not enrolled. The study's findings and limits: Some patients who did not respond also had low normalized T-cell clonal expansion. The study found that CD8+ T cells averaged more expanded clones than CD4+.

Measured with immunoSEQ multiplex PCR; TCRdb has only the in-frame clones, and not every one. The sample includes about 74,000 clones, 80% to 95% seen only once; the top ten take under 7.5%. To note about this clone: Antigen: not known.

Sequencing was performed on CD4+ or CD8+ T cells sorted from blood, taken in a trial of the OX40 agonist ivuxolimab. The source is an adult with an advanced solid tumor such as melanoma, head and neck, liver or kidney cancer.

CDR3: CASSPIYRGNTEAFF. Here the CDR3 DNA reads TGCGCCAGCAGCCCAATCTACAGGGGGAACACTGAAGCTTTCTTT. The V and J genes are TRBV4-1 and TRBJ1-1; 7 positions match TRBD1. The V segment lost 4 bases and the J segment 1 base; nucleotides outside the gene matches: 6. This CDR3 has 15 amino acids. Germline V lookup: CDR1 MGHRA, CDR2 YSYEKL.